This T cell receptor beta chain was identified during a study of T cell responses to AZD1222 COVID-19 vaccine. The ends lost 3 bases at V and 0 bases at J; junction bases unmatched: 10. Germline V gives CDR1 LGHNT, CDR2 FRNRAP. The CDR3 consists of 20 residues. Using immunoSEQ multiplex PCR, the repertoire was profiled, and TCRdb retains in-frame clones only, with some absent. The table includes approximately 56,000 clones, 70% to 90% detected once. This clone was detected a few times. The sequenced sample was peripheral blood, obtained on day 0 of AZD1222 vaccination. The TCR sequence derives from an adult in good health. V is TRBV12-5 and J is TRBJ2-1, with 14 positions matching TRBD2. CDR3 amino acids: CASGLLTGLAGAHSYNEQFF. The DNA for the CDR3 is TGTGCTAGTGGTTTACTAACGGGACTAGCGGGGGCCCACTCCTACAATGAGCAGTTCTTC.